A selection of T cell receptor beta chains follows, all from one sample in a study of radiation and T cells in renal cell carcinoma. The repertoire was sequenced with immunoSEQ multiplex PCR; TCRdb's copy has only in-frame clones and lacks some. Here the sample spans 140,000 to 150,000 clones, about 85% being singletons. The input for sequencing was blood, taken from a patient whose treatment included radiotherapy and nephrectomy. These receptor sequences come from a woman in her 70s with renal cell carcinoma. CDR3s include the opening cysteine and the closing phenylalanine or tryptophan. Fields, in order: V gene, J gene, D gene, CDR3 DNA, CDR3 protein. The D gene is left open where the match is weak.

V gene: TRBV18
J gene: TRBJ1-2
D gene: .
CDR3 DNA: TGTGCCAGCTCACAAAGGGCGGACTATGGCTACACCTTC
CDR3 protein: CASSQRADYGYTF

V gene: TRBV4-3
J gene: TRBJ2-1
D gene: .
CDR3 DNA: TGCGCCAGCAGCCAAGGGGGTTTTGAGCAGTTCTTC
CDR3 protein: CASSQGGFEQFF

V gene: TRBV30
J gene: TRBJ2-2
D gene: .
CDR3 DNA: TGTGCCTGGAGTGTAACCACCACCGGGGAGCTGTTTTTT
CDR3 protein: CAWSVTTTGELFF

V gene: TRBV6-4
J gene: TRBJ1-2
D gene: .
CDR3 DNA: TGTGCCAGCAGTGCGGGCTATGGCTACACCTTC
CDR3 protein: CASSAGYGYTF

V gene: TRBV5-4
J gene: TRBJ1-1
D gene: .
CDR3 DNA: TGTGCCAGCAGCTTGCGCAGGGGACAAACTGAAGCTTTCTTT
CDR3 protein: CASSLRRGQTEAFF

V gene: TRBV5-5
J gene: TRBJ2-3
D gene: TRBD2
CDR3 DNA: TGTGCCAGCAGCCCTGTCGCGGGGGGGGGCACAGATACGCAGTATTTT
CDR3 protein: CASSPVAGGGTDTQYF

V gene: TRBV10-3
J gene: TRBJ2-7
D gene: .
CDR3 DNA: TGTGCCATCAGTGAGTCCAGGGGCTCCTACGAGCAGTACTTC
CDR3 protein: CAISESRGSYEQYF

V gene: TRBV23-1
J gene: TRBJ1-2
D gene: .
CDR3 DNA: TGCGCCAGCGGCAGGGGTTTTGGCTACACCTTC
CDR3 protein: CASGRGFGYTF

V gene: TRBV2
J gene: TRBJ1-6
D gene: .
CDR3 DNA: TGTGCCAACAACGACAGGCAGTCAAATAATTCACCCCTCCACTTT
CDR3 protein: CANNDRQSNNSPLHF

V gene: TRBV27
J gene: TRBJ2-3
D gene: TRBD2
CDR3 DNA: TGTGCCAGCAGTTTATATGGGAGCGGGGGCCCTCGAGATACGCAGTATTTT
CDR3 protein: CASSLYGSGGPRDTQYF

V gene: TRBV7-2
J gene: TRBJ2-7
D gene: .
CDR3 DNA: TGTGCCAGCAGCCTCCGGCCCGAACCGTACTACGAGCAGTACTTC
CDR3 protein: CASSLRPEPYYEQYF

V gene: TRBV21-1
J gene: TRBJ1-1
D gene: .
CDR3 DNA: TGTGCCAGCAGCAGCCGGGACAGGGGGTCCCTAAACACTGAAGCTTTCTTT
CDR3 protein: CASSSRDRGSLNTEAFF